This is a list of T cell receptor beta chains from one sample in a study of T cells after yellow fever vaccination. Using its own MiXCR run on the 5' RACE reads, TCRdb lists one record per CDR3 protein. The repertoire includes some 200,000 distinct CDR3 sequences, 11% of them detected once, and 35% to 40% sits in the top ten. The sequencing here drew on CD8+ T cells sorted from PBMCs, taken 15 days after the yellow fever booster vaccination. All receptors derive from a man younger than 30 who received the YFV17D yellow fever vaccine. The CDR3 runs from the conserved cysteine through the conserved F or W. The D gene is left open where the match is weak. Clone sizes are given selectively: once, few, many, or a class where the clone is expanded.

V	J	size	D	DNA	CDR3
TRBV18	TRBJ1-1	NA	NA	TGTGCCAGCTCCCACCGTGCAGATGAAGCTTTCTTT	CASSHRADEAFF
TRBV11-2	TRBJ1-2	few	NA	TGTGCCAGCAGCTTTCAGGATTCGGAACTGAATGGCTACACCTTC	CASSFQDSELNGYTF
TRBV25-1	TRBJ1-6	NA	TRBD1	TGTGCCAGCAGTGGCCCCGGACAGGGACCCACCTATAATTCACCCCTCCACTTT	CASSGPGQGPTYNSPLHF
TRBV27	TRBJ2-3	few	NA	TGTGCCAGCAGTTTATTTAGGGGGGGAGGCACAGATACGCAGTATTTT	CASSLFRGGGTDTQYF
TRBV20-1	TRBJ1-5	NA	NA	TGCAGTGCTACAGCCGGGACGGAAGATAGCAATCAGCCCCAGCATTTT	CSATAGTEDSNQPQHF
TRBV4-1	TRBJ2-7	NA	NA	TGCGCCAGCAGCCAGGGACCGAACAGGGTTCGTTACTACGAGCAGTACTTC	CASSQGPNRVRYYEQYF
TRBV6-5	TRBJ2-2	NA	NA	TGTGCCAGCAGAGCTGGGGGGGAGCTGTTTTTT	CASRAGGELFF
TRBV7-3	TRBJ2-3	few	TRBD2	TGTGCCAGCAGCTCCCGGGGGGGGGGCACAGATACGCAGTATTTT	CASSSRGGGTDTQYF
TRBV9	TRBJ1-3	few	NA	TGTGCCAGCAGCCTGGGGGGGGACCCCTACTCTGGAAACACCATATATTTT	CASSLGGDPYSGNTIYF
TRBV30	TRBJ1-5	NA	TRBD1	TGTGCCTGGAGTGTAGGACAGGGGCGCAATCAGCCCCAGCATTTT	CAWSVGQGRNQPQHF
TRBV4-3	TRBJ2-4	NA	NA	TGCGCCAGCAGCCACACCTCGAGGGGGGTGGGGGACATTCAGTACTTC	CASSHTSRGVGDIQYF
TRBV13	TRBJ2-2	NA	NA	TGTGCCAGCAGCTTAGGGACAGCCACCGGGGAGCTGTTTTTT	CASSLGTATGELFF
TRBV11-2	TRBJ1-1	many	NA	TGTGCCAGCAGTTTCCTCATGGGGAACACTGAAGCTTTCTTT	CASSFLMGNTEAFF
TRBV12-3/TRBV12-4	TRBJ2-7	NA	NA	TGTGCCAGCAGTTTTACCACCTACGAGCAGTACTTC	CASSFTTYEQYF
TRBV9	TRBJ1-2	NA	NA	TGTGCCAGCAGCGTAGATCAGGGTCGAGGAATCACGGCTAACTATGGCTACACCTTC	CASSVDQGRGITANYGYTF
TRBV12-3/TRBV12-4	TRBJ1-2	few	TRBD1	TGTGCCAGCAGCCTGGGACAGTGGCATGGCTACACCTTC	CASSLGQWHGYTF
TRBV20-1	TRBJ2-1	few	TRBD2	TGCAGTGCTAGAGGCACTAGCGGGAGCTCCTACAATGAGCAGTTCTTC	CSARGTSGSSYNEQFF
TRBV6-5	TRBJ1-2	few	NA	TGTGCCAGCAGTTACACAAGAGACGGTTTAAACTATGGCTACACCTTC	CASSYTRDGLNYGYTF
TRBV4-1	TRBJ1-6	few	NA	TGCGCCAGCAGCCAAGTTGCAGCCTATAATTCACCCCTCCACTTT	CASSQVAAYNSPLHF
TRBV14	TRBJ2-1	NA	NA	TGTGCCAGCAGCCCCGCCTCAACGTACAATGAGCAGTTCTTC	CASSPASTYNEQFF
TRBV29-1	TRBJ2-5	NA	TRBD2	TGCAGCGTTGAAGTAGCGGGGGGCCGAAAGGCCCAGTACTTC	CSVEVAGGRKAQYF
TRBV24-1	TRBJ1-5	NA	NA	TGTGCCACCAGTGATAATTTTGAAGGGGAAATTCAGCCCCAGCATTTT	CATSDNFEGEIQPQHF
TRBV20-1	TRBJ2-3	NA	TRBD2	TGCAGTATCCCTAGCGGGGTAGATACGCAGTATTTT	CSIPSGVDTQYF
TRBV27	TRBJ2-5	NA	TRBD2	TGTGCCAGCAGTGGCCTCGGGCTAGCGGGGGCTGAGACCCAGTACTTC	CASSGLGLAGAETQYF
TRBV5-1	TRBJ2-3	NA	TRBD2	TGCGCCAGCAGCCTCCGCGGGGGGCGGAGCACAGATACGCAGTATTTT	CASSLRGGRSTDTQYF
TRBV4-1	TRBJ2-2	NA	NA	TGCGCCAGCAGCCAAGAATCGCATGTCGGGGAGCTGTTTTTT	CASSQESHVGELFF
TRBV7-9	TRBJ2-7	NA	NA	TGTGCCAGCAGCTTAAAGGGCAGAGTTCTGGGGGAGCAGTACTTC	CASSLKGRVLGEQYF
TRBV30	TRBJ2-1	few	NA	TGTGCCTGGAGTTCGTCAGGGAGCTCCTACAATGAGCAGTTCTTC	CAWSSSGSSYNEQFF
TRBV7-9	TRBJ1-4	NA	TRBD1	TGTGCCAGCAGCCGCCGGACAGGGATATCGGAAAAACTGTTTTTT	CASSRRTGISEKLFF
TRBV13	TRBJ2-7	NA	NA	TGTGCCAGCAGACACGCGGGCTACGAGCAGTACTTC	CASRHAGYEQYF
TRBV7-6	TRBJ1-5	NA	NA	TGTGCCAGCAGCTTAGACACCGGTCCGCCCCAGCATTTT	CASSLDTGPPQHF
TRBV7-2	TRBJ2-1	few	TRBD2	TGTGCCACCCTAGGGGGTAGCGGGGGGATGACCTACAATGAGCAGTTCTTC	CATLGGSGGMTYNEQFF
TRBV27	TRBJ2-5	NA	NA	TGTGCCAGCAGTTTTTTGCCGCTAAAAGAGACCCAGTACTTC	CASSFLPLKETQYF
TRBV20-1	TRBJ2-3	NA	NA	TGCAGTGCTAGAGATGAGGTGATGTGGGGGCTTAAAGATACGCAGTATTTT	CSARDEVMWGLKDTQYF
TRBV10-3	TRBJ2-2	NA	TRBD2	TGTGCCAGCAAGCGGGGGGGCCCCACCGGGGAGCTGTTTTTT	CASKRGGPTGELFF
TRBV5-1	TRBJ1-2	few	TRBD1	TGCGCCAGCAGCTTGGCCAAGTCATCGGGACAGGGGTACCTCGGCTACACCTTC	CASSLAKSSGQGYLGYTF
TRBV4-3	TRBJ1-5	NA	NA	TGCGCCAGCAGCCAAGACGGGATAACAGGGAATCAGCCCCAGCATTTT	CASSQDGITGNQPQHF
TRBV7-9	TRBJ1-4	few	NA	TGTGCCAGCAGCCCCCACCACAATGAAAAACTGTTTTTT	CASSPHHNEKLFF
TRBV28	TRBJ1-1	few	TRBD1	TGTGCCAGCAGGGACAGGGGGGGCACTGAAGCTTTCTTT	CASRDRGGTEAFF
TRBV24-1	TRBJ1-5	few	TRBD1	TGTGCCACCAGTGATTTATCTTGGACAGGGCCCCAGCATTTT	CATSDLSWTGPQHF
TRBV6-2/TRBV6-3	TRBJ2-7	NA	TRBD2	TGTGCCAGCAGTTACGCCAGCGGGGTCTACGAGCAGTACTTC	CASSYASGVYEQYF
TRBV4-2	TRBJ2-3	medium-sized	NA	TGTGCCAGCAGCCAAGAGGGCGGGGGCCTTCCAGATACGCAGTATTTT	CASSQEGGGLPDTQYF
TRBV4-3	TRBJ2-2	many	NA	TGCGCCAGCAGCCAGGTGTCCACGAACACCGGGGAGCTGTTTTTT	CASSQVSTNTGELFF
TRBV29-1	TRBJ2-1	many	NA	TGCAGCGTTGAAGGGGCAAACTCCTACAATGAGCAGTTCTTC	CSVEGANSYNEQFF